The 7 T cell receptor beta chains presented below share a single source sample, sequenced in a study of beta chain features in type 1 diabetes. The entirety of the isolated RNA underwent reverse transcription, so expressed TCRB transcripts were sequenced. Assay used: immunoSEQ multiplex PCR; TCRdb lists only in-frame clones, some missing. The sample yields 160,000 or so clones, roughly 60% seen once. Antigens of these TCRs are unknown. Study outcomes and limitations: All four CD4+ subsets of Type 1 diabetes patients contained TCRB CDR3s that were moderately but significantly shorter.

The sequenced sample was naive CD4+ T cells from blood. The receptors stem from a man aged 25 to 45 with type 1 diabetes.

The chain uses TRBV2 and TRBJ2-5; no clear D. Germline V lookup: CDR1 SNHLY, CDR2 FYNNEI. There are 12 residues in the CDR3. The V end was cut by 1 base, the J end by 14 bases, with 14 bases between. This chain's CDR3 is CASSEGEWYSYF. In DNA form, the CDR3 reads TGTGCCAGCAGTGAAGGGGAATGGTATTCATACTTC.

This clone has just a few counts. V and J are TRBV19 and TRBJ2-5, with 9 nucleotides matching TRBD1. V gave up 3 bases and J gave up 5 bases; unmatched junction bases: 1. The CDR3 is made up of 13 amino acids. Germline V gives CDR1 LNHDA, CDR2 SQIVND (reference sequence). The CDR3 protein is CASSIDRGETQYF. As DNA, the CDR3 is TGTGCCAGTAGTATTGACAGGGGGGAGACCCAGTACTTC.

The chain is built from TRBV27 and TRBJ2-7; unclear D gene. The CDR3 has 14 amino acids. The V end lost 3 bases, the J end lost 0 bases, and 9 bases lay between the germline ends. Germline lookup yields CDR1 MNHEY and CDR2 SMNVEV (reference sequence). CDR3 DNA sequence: TGTGCCAGCAGTTTGGCCCAGAGCTCCTACGAGCAGTACTTC. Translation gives CASSLAQSSYEQYF.

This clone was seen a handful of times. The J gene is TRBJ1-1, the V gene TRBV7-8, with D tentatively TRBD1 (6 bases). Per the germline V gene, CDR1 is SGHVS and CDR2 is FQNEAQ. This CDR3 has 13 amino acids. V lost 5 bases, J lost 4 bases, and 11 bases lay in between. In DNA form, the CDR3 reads TGTGCCAGCAGCAGGGGGACTGGCACTGAAGCTTTCTTT. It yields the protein CASSRGTGTEAFF.

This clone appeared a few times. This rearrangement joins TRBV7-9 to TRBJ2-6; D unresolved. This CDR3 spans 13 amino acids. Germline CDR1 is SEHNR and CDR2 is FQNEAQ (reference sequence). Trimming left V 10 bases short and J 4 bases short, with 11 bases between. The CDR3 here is CAILYAGANVLTF. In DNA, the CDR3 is TGTGCCATACTATACGCGGGGGCCAACGTCCTGACTTTC.

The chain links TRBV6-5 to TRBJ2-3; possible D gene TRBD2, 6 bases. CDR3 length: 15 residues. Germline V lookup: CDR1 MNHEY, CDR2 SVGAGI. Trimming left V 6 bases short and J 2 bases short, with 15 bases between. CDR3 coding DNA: TGTGCCAGCAGGAGGTTGGCGGGGACCACAGATACGCAGTATTTT. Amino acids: CASRRLAGTTDTQYF.

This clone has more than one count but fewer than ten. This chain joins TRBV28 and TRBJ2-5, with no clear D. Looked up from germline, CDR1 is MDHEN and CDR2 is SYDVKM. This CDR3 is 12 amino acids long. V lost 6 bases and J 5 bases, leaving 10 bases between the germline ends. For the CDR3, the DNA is TGTGCCAGCAGCTTGCCCTCGGAGACCCAGTACTTC. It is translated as CASSLPSETQYF.